This TCR beta chain was documented in a study of early stage breast cancer tumors. V was trimmed by 3 bases and J by 4 bases, leaving 12 bases between them. The CDR3 covers 14 residues. Germline values: CDR1 GTSNPN, CDR2 SVGIG (reference sequence). TCRdb's table, derived via immunoSEQ multiplex PCR, lists solely in-frame clones and lacks some. The sample lists about 28,000 clones, approximately 70% occurring once. Sequences were obtained from blood. The TCR was taken from a person between 35 and 49 years old with breast cancer. V and J are TRBV30 and TRBJ2-2; possibly TRBD1 for D (6 bases). CDR3 region: CAWSGQIGTGELFF. The CDR3 nucleotides read TGTGCCTGGAGCGGACAGATTGGCACCGGGGAGCTGTTTTTT.